Following are 13 T cell receptor beta chains from one sample sequenced in a study of blood T cell repertoires in COVID-19. The repertoire was sequenced with immunoSEQ multiplex PCR; TCRdb's copy has only in-frame clones and lacks some. Counted here are approximately 390,000 clones, approximately 88% occurring once; the ten biggest clones make up roughly 2%. The sample consisted of PBMCs or T cells enriched from blood (not recorded which). The receptors shown here come from a woman between 40 and 50 years old with acute COVID-19.

The chain uses TRBV19 and TRBJ1-5; no clear D gene. This CDR3 is built from 13 residues. Germline CDR1 and CDR2: LNHDA and SQIVND (reference sequence). Trimming cost V 3 bases and J 7 bases, with 10 bases left between them. CDR3 region: CASSIGGRQPQHF. CDR3 DNA: TGTGCCAGTAGTATTGGAGGGCGACAGCCCCAGCATTTT.

The chain uses TRBV14 and TRBJ2-1; 7 nucleotides align to TRBD1. V trimming: 3 bases; J trimming: 7 bases; junction bases outside the gene matches: 9. CDR1 SGHDN and CDR2 FVKESK come from the germline V gene. The CDR3 length is 15 residues. CDR3 sequence (DNA): TGTGCCAGCAGCCAGGTACAGGGGTCTAGAAATGAGCAGTTCTTC. As protein: CASSQVQGSRNEQFF.

This clone was counted only a few times. This sequence joins TRBV24-1 and TRBJ2-3; 7 bases agree with TRBD1. The V and J ends lost 4 bases and 6 bases, in that order; junction bases with no gene match: 6. The CDR3 runs 14 residues. Germline lookup yields CDR1 KGHDR and CDR2 SFDVKD. The CDR3 loop reads CATSDTTGVDTQYF. CDR3 nucleotide sequence: TGTGCCACCAGTGACACCACAGGGGTCGATACGCAGTATTTT.

This clone was detected only once. The chain joins TRBV5-6 to TRBJ2-1, with TRBD2 as a possible D gene (6 bases). In germline, CDR1 is SGHDT, CDR2 YYEEEE. V was clipped by 4 bases and J by 7 bases, with 12 bases between them. CDR3 length equals 13 residues. The CDR3: CASSTYGRNEQFF. CDR3 sequence (DNA): TGTGCCAGCAGCACCTATGGGAGGAATGAGCAGTTCTTC.

The chain is built from TRBV28 and TRBJ2-7, with D unclear. V was clipped by 6 bases and J by 3 bases, with 18 bases between them. The CDR3 contains 15 residues. CDR1 and CDR2 (germline): MDHEN, SYDVKM. For the CDR3, the DNA is TGTGCCAGCAGGATTCCCGGGTTCCCGGGCTACGAGCAGTACTTC. This gives the protein CASRIPGFPGYEQYF.

The gene calls are TRBV7-9 and TRBJ1-3; 8 bases fit TRBD1. Per the germline V gene, CDR1 is SEHNR and CDR2 is FQNEAQ (reference sequence). V dropped 5 bases and J dropped 4; count of bases not matched to a gene: 13. The CDR3 is made up of 17 amino acids. The CDR3 DNA follows: TGTGCCAGCAGCCCGACTCGGACAGGGCCTAGGGGAAACACCATATATTTT. It codes for CASSPTRTGPRGNTIYF.

The chain has TRBV24-1 and TRBJ2-1, with D uncertain. V lost 5 bases and J lost 8, with 9 bases in between. The CDR3 covers 12 residues. The germline CDR1 and CDR2 sequences are KGHDR and SFDVKD. The CDR3 nucleotides are TGTGCCACCAGTGGGGCCTTTGATGAGCAGTTCTTC. Its protein product is CATSGAFDEQFF.

V usage is TRBV3-1 (or the pseudogene TRBV3-2) and J usage is TRBJ1-2, with 9 bases matching TRBD1. V trimming: 1 base; J trimming: 9 bases; junction bases outside the gene matches: 9. Germline lookup yields CDR1 LGHDT and CDR2 YNNKEL (reference sequence). The CDR3 spans 15 residues. This CDR3 is CASSQGDRALSSYTF. The CDR3 DNA reads as TGTGCCAGCAGCCAAGGGGACAGGGCTTTATCGAGCTACACCTTC.

The chain employs TRBV5-4 and TRBJ1-2; D is perhaps TRBD1 (6 bases). This CDR3 contains 13 residues. Per the germline V gene, CDR1 is SGHNT and CDR2 is YYREEE (reference sequence). The V gene lost 6 bases and the J gene lost 4 bases, with 13 bases spanning the gap. The CDR3 region is CASKHGGAYGYTF. In DNA, the CDR3 is TGTGCCAGCAAACACGGGGGGGCCTATGGCTACACCTTC.

Comments on this clone: Other DNA variants within this sample encode the same CDR3. The rearrangement uses TRBV3-1 (or the pseudogene TRBV3-2) and TRBJ1-6; possibly TRBD1 for D (6 bases). Germline V gene lookup returns CDR1 LGHDT and CDR2 YNNKEL (reference sequence). Trimming shortened V by 4 bases and J by 5 bases, and 9 bases separated the two germline ends. This CDR3 spans 14 amino acids. This chain's CDR3 is CASSPGQDNSPLHF. The DNA for the CDR3 is TGTGCCAGCAGCCCGGGACAAGATAATTCACCCCTCCACTTT.

This clone was recorded a few times. This chain uses TRBV11-2 with TRBJ2-7, with 10 positions matching TRBD1. The J segment lost 4 bases and the V segment lost 5 bases, leaving 8 bases of the junction unmatched. Germline V gene lookup returns CDR1 SGHAT and CDR2 FQNNGV. CDR3 size: 15 residues. CDR3 nucleotides: TGTGCCAGCAGCCGACGAGGACAGGGGGGATACGAGCAGTACTTC. Protein sequence: CASSRRGQGGYEQYF.

CDR3 protein: CASSQDATGSSYEQYF. CDR3 nucleotides: TGTGCCAGCAGCCAAGATGCCACAGGAAGCTCCTACGAGCAGTACTTC. The rearrangement links TRBV3-1 (or the pseudogene TRBV3-2) to TRBJ2-7; weak D call: TRBD1 (5 bases). V was trimmed by 0 bases and J by 0 bases, leaving 12 bases between them. Germline assignment: CDR1 LGHDT and CDR2 YNNKEL (reference sequence). The CDR3 length is 16 residues.

The chain recombines TRBV6-5 with TRBJ1-1; D is possibly TRBD1 (6 bases). Trimming removed 6 bases at V and 4 bases at J, with 15 bases between. This CDR3 spans 14 amino acids. Germline V gene data show CDR1 as MNHEY and CDR2 as SVGAGI. The CDR3 DNA is TGTGCCAGCAGCCGAGGGGGACGTGGCACTGAAGCTTTCTTT. It encodes CASSRGGRGTEAFF.